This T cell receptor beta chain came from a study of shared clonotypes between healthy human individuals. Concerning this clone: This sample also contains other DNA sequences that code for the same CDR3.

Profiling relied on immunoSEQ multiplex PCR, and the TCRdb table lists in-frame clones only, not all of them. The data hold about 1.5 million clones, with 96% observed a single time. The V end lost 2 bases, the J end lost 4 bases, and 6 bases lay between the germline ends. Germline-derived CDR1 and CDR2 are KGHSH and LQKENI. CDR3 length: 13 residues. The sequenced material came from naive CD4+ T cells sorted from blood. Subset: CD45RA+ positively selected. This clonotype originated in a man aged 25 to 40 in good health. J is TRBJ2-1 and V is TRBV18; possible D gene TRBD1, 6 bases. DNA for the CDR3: TGTGCCAGCTCACCAGGGACATACAATGAGCAGTTCTTC. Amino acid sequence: CASSPGTYNEQFF.